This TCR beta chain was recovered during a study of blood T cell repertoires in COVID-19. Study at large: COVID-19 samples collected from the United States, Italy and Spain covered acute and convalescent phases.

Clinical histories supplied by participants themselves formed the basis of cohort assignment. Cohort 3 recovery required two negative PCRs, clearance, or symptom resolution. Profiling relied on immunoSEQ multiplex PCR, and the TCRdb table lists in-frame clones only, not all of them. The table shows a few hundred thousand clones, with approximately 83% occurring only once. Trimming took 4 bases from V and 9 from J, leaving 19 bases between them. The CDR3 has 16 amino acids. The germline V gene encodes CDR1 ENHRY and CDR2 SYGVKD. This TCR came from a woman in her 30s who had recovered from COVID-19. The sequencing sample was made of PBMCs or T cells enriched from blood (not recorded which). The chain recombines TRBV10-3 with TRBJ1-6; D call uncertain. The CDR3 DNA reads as TGTGCCATCAGTGGCCTCGACCGGACCGAGGGTTCACCCCTCCACTTT. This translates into CAISGLDRTEGSPLHF.